These 20 T cell receptor beta chains came from one sample sequenced in a study of T cells expressing NK-cell markers (dated by TCRdb to about 2020). The library came from 5' RACE. Sequenced using an Illumina HiSeq 2000. Reprocessed by TCRdb, the reads give a single entry per CDR3 protein sequence, without DNA. The sample table on file contains 150,000 to 160,000 distinct CDR3 sequences. The ten largest clones capture 37% of the sample. Sequencing was performed on blood T cells: a sorted CD56 or NKG2C T cell subset, CD4+ or CD8+ T cells, or bulk PBMC T cells (not recorded which). The receptors shown here come from a woman aged 45-60 years in good health. Donor details come from another sample of the same person, matched by shared clones.

J is TRBJ2-3 and V is TRBV7-6. This CDR3 has 13 amino acids. Germline V lookup: CDR1 SGHVS, CDR2 FNYEAQ. This CDR3 is CASSFRSSDTQYF.

The chain joins TRBV12-3 or TRBV12-4 to TRBJ2-7; TCRdb outputs TRBD1, but without DNA this stays unchecked. The CDR3 runs to 16 residues. The CDR3 is CASSLGSGGSSYEQYF.

The J gene is TRBJ1-1, the V gene TRBV4-1. CDR1 and CDR2 (germline): MGHRA, YSYEKL. The CDR3 totals 14 residues. This chain's CDR3 is CASSPQGRDTEAFF.

This rearrangement joins TRBV10-3 to TRBJ1-2. Germline V gene sequence: CDR1 ENHRY, CDR2 SYGVKD. The CDR3 contains 12 residues. The CDR3 is CAISEPSYGYTF.

The chain couples TRBV20-1 to TRBJ1-3; the TCRdb call, TRBD1, lacks DNA for checking. Germline V gene data show CDR1 as DFQATT and CDR2 as SNEGSKA (reference sequence). This CDR3 region has 14 residues. This CDR3 reads CSARSRVAGNTIYF.

The rearrangement links TRBV7-9 to TRBJ2-7; TCRdb lists TRBD1, though no DNA is available to test this call. The germline gives CDR1 SEHNR, CDR2 FQNEAQ (reference sequence). This CDR3 region has 15 residues. The CDR3 loop reads CASSSDSTIAYEQYF.

The V call is TRBV4-1, the J call TRBJ2-1; the D call from TCRdb, TRBD2, cannot be confirmed without DNA. Per germline, CDR1 MGHRA and CDR2 YSYEKL. The CDR3 runs to 13 residues. CDR3 amino acids: CASSSGRGNEQFF.

This CDR3 is CASSKKGAREQTQYF. The rearrangement joins TRBV21-1 to TRBJ2-5; the D call from TCRdb, TRBD1, cannot be confirmed without DNA. TRBV21-1 is classified as a pseudogene. The CDR3 covers 15 residues.

The V call is TRBV3-1, the J call TRBJ2-7. This CDR3 has 12 amino acids. Germline V gives CDR1 LGHDT, CDR2 YNNKEL (reference sequence). CDR3 sequence: CASSQVQRKQYF.

The rearrangement joins TRBV20-1 to TRBJ2-3; TCRdb lists TRBD2, though no DNA is available to test this call. There are 13 residues in the CDR3. CDR1 DFQATT and CDR2 SNEGSKA come from the germline V gene (reference sequence). The CDR3 region is CSARWRDTDTQYF.

V is TRBV24-1 and J is TRBJ2-1. This CDR3 spans 16 amino acids. CDR1 KGHDR and CDR2 SFDVKD come from the germline V gene. The chain's CDR3 is CATSALVSVSYNEQFF.

The chain carries TRBV10-3 and TRBJ1-1. From germline, CDR1 is ENHRY and CDR2 SYGVKD. The CDR3 sequence is 13 residues long. The CDR3 here is CAISVDRDTEAFF.

The CDR3 loop is CASSQSRHWKTGELFF. The chain joins TRBV4-1 to TRBJ2-2. Germline CDR1 is MGHRA and CDR2 is YSYEKL. This CDR3 spans 16 amino acids.

The chain recombines TRBV4-1 with TRBJ2-5; the D call of TRBD2 rests on TCRdb alone, since no DNA is present to check it. The CDR3 extends over 15 amino acids. The germline V gene encodes CDR1 MGHRA and CDR2 YSYEKL. The CDR3 is CASSQSLAVQETQYF.

This sequence joins TRBV19 and TRBJ2-6; the D call from TCRdb, TRBD1, cannot be confirmed without DNA. Germline V lookup: CDR1 LNHDA, CDR2 SQIVND (reference sequence). There are 12 residues in the CDR3. The CDR3 is CAGGVGANVLTF.

The chain combines TRBV4-1 with TRBJ2-1; TCRdb selects TRBD2, and the lack of DNA leaves this call unchecked. The length of the CDR3 is 17 residues. Germline CDR1 and CDR2: MGHRA and YSYEKL. This chain's CDR3 is CASSQASEGPRWNEQFF.

The chain is built from TRBV11-2 and TRBJ2-2. This CDR3 region has 13 residues. Germline V gene lookup returns CDR1 SGHAT and CDR2 FQNNGV. This chain's CDR3 is CASTTMGTGELFF. The full variable domain, with the rest looked up from reference TRBV11-2 and TRBJ2-2, is EAGVAQSPRYKIIEKRQSVAFWCNPISGHATLYWYQQILGQGPKLLIQFQNNGVVDDSQLPKDRFSAERLKGVDSTLKIQPAKLEDSAVYLCASTTMGTGELFFGEGSRLTVL.

V and J are TRBV6-4 and TRBJ2-1; without DNA, the TCRdb call of TRBD2 cannot be checked. This CDR3 comprises 16 residues. The germline V gene has CDR1 MRHNA and CDR2 SNTAGT. The chain's CDR3 is CASSPGVSGGNNEQFF.

The chain carries TRBV2 and TRBJ1-1; TCRdb outputs TRBD1, but without DNA this stays unchecked. CDR1 is SNHLY, CDR2 FYNNEI, per germline. CDR3 length: 14 amino acids. The CDR3 is CASRRGQGNTEAFF.

The gene calls are TRBV20-1 and TRBJ2-1. This CDR3 spans 13 amino acids. Looked up from germline, CDR1 is DFQATT and CDR2 is SNEGSKA (reference sequence). CDR3 amino acids: CSARDQLANEQFF.